The clone carrying this T cell receptor (beta chain) was picked up a small number of times. Its antigen is unknown. These data originate in a study of T cells after yellow fever vaccination. General study findings and limits: CD4 and CD8 compartments shared a small share of clonotypes, likely from convergent recombination. Post-booster samples contained most primary-vaccination clones (more than 95% CD4, almost 90% CD8). High-abundance clonotypes from the bulk population could contaminate FACS-sorted repertoires.

5'RACE template switching produced TCR cDNA carrying a universal primer site and UMIs. TCRdb called the 5' RACE reads again in MiXCR, with one record for every CDR3 protein. The top ten hold around an eighth of the sample, which has 510,000 or so distinct CDR3 sequences, about a fifth seen once. This CDR3 region has 15 residues. Trimming cost V 5 bases and J 2 bases; bases outside gene matches: 6. The germline V gene encodes CDR1 DFQATT and CDR2 SNEGSKA (reference sequence). This specimen consisted of PBMCs, obtained 15 days after the yellow fever booster vaccination. The chain couples TRBV20-1 to TRBJ2-3, with 11 bases aligning to TRBD2. This clonotype originated in a man younger than 45 who received the YFV17D yellow fever vaccine. The CDR3 protein is CSASGTSGSTDTQYF. The CDR3 DNA is TGCAGTGCTTCGGGGACTAGCGGTTCCACAGATACGCAGTATTTT.